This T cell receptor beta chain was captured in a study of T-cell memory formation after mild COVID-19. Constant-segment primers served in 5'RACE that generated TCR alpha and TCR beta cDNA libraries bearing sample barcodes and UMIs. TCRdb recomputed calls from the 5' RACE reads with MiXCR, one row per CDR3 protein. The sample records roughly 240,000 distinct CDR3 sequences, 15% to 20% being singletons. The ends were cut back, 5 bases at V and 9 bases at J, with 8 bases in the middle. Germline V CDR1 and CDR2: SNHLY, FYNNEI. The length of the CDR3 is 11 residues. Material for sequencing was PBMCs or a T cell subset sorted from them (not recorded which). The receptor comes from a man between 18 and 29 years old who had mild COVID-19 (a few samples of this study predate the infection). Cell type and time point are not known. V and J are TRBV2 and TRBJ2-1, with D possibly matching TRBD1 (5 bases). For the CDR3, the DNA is TGTGCCAGCAGTCAGGGCTTTGAGCAGTTCTTC. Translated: CASSQGFEQFF. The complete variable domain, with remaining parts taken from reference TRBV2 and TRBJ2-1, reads EPEVTQTPSHQVTQMGQEVILRCVPISNHLYFYWYRQILGQKVEFLVSFYNNEISEKSEIFDDQFSVERPDGSNFTLKIRSTKLEDSAMYFCASSQGFEQFFGPGTRLTVL.